A single T cell receptor (beta chain) is shown here with its context. Its specificity is not known. The assay was immunoSEQ multiplex PCR, and TCRdb's table has in-frame clones only and misses some. The table lists approximately 41,000 clones, around 95% of them singletons. The data were taken from a study of Tregs in tolerant kidney transplant recipients. For the study at large: CD4+CD25+CD127- cells came from approximately 3-day belatacept mixed lymphocyte reactions, some with 5-day graft donor restimulation.

V was pared by 6 bases and J by 10 bases, with 18 bases between. Germline V CDR1 and CDR2: SNHLY, FYNNEI. This CDR3 contains 13 residues. Overall study findings and caveats: Biological reproducibility was not directly addressed in this study. The small number of patients limits these findings pending further validation.

This receptor was obtained from a human donor in good health. The sequencing input was Tregs from blood cultured with allogeneic cells. The chain joins TRBV2 to TRBJ1-1, with D unclear. The CDR3 reads CASSSTDHLGAFF. The CDR3 DNA reads as TGTGCCAGCAGCTCGACCGACCACCTGGGAGCTTTCTTT.